A single TCR beta chain is shown here with its context. V dropped 6 bases and J dropped 1; count of bases not matched to a gene: 2. Germline V gives CDR1 LNHDA, CDR2 SQIVND (reference sequence). The CDR3 is 13 residues long. The sample originates from a study of cytomegalovirus exposure and HLA in healthy donors. The PCR was carried out with 60 Vbeta primers and 13 Jbeta primers. The data were produced by immunoSEQ multiplex PCR, yet TCRdb's version contains in-frame clones alone and is incomplete. Of 90,000 to 120,000 clones listed, roughly four fifths are singletons. The sequenced sample was PBMCs. This chain joins TRBV19 and TRBJ1-1, with 7 bases matching TRBD1. The clonotype was recovered from a man aged 18 to 30 in good health and CMV-seronegative. The CDR3: CASRNRGNTEAFF. In DNA, the CDR3 is TGTGCCAGTAGGAACAGGGGGAACACTGAAGCTTTCTTT.